This T cell receptor (beta chain) was retrieved from a study of blood T cell repertoires in COVID-19 (dated by TCRdb to the early 2020s). Context from the whole study: Samples from collaborators originated in the United States, Italy and Spain and spanned both the acute and convalescent phases of COVID-19. Nearly every sample came with metadata listing a de-identified subject ID, COVID-19 status, age in years and sex. Subjects who had been exposed to COVID-19, were actively infected with it, or had recovered from it provided the deeply sampled blood TCRbeta repertoires that made up the dataset. The samples were drawn from the first 160 participants of the ongoing ImmuneRACE study and from more than 1,000 subjects provided by 6 global collaborators. The prospective study material was composed of cDNA or gDNA derived from T cells, B-cell-depleted T cells, or PBMCs. The repertoires were released in a freely available public database meant as a resource for research on the immune response to SARS-CoV-2. Where available, HLA class I and class II types were taken from metadata supplied by the sample provider and were not determined by assay-based typing. Overall study outcomes, separate from this receptor: How much clinical and demographic metadata was included differed by source and by participant, and the metadata was provided uncurated.

Concerning this clone itself: This receptor's antigen is unknown. Per-base qualities were not stored, and no clone one base away is much larger.

The immunoSEQ Assay, a bias-controlled multiplex PCR, was used to amplify TCRbeta CDR3 regions from genomic DNA. The authors processed their data as follows. Within the assay, amplification of reference gene primers was used to estimate how many nucleated cells each sample contained. To quantify the absolute abundance of each unique TCRbeta CDR3 rearrangement, sequence reads were collapsed and filtered. Productive Simpson clonality was computed per sample as the square root of Simpson's diversity index over productive rearrangements. Drawn from immuneACCESS, this table holds only the in-frame rearrangements with V and J called that TCRdb kept. Clones are partly lost; checked studies trace under half to an unresolved V gene and leave the rest unexplained. V, J and clone size are taken as reported in that table, and D and trimming were inferred from the DNA itself. This sample has under 95,000 clones in its table, and roughly 85% of those were observed once. Of the sample, more than 9.5% is held by the ten largest clones.

From the cysteine through the phenylalanine, the CDR3 covers 12 amino acids. Only CDR3 DNA remains: 36 bases, in frame from the first base. The V end loses 3 bases and the J end loses 7 bases, and a stretch of 7 bases separates them. CDR1 and CDR2, looked up from the germline V gene (reference sequence), are LGHDT and YNNKEL. The collaborating institutions used their own protocols to collect whole blood in K2EDTA tubes. For TCRbeta analysis, collaborator samples were shipped as frozen whole blood, as isolated PBMCs, or as DNA extracted from either sample type. The sequence links TRBV3-1 (or the pseudogene TRBV3-2) to TRBJ2-1; the D gene assignment is ambiguous. The source is a human donor in a cohort sampled during active COVID-19. The sample taken for sequencing was peripheral blood. The DNA sequence reads TGTGCCAGCAGCCACCTAAGAAATGAGCAGTTCTTC. The translation is CASSHLRNEQFF.